This T cell receptor (beta chain) was recorded in a study of T cells in narcolepsy. The overall study: Healthy controls were enrolled alongside patients with narcolepsy type 1 or type 2.

Measured with immunoSEQ multiplex PCR; TCRdb has only the in-frame clones, and not every one. Of tens of thousands of clones listed, around 80% are singletons. Germline V CDR1 and CDR2: SGHRS, YFSETQ. The V end was cut by 1 base, the J end by 8 bases, with 13 bases between. This CDR3 comprises 14 residues. V and J are TRBV5-1 and TRBJ1-3, with D possibly matching TRBD1 (6 bases). The sequence was obtained from a human donor in good health. Material: memory (CD45RA-) CD4+ T cells from blood. The CDR3 region is CASSLRGAGDTIYF. CDR3 DNA: TGCGCCAGCAGCTTGCGGGGGGCCGGAGACACCATATATTTT. The full variable domain, with the rest looked up from reference TRBV5-1 and TRBJ1-3, is KAGVTQTPRYLIKTRGQQVTLSCSPISGHRSVSWYQQTPGQGLQFLFEYFSETQRNKGNFPGRFSGRQFSNSRSEMNVSTLELGDSALYLCASSLRGAGDTIYFGEGSWLTVV.